The T cell receptor (beta chain) under discussion was sequenced for a study of T cell responses to AZD1222 COVID-19 vaccine. Findings and limits, study-wide: Baseline serology detected seropositivity in only six AZD1222 recipients. The study sampled repertoires only after the peak T cell response.

This CDR3 region has 13 residues. Trimming removed 4 bases at V and 2 bases at J, with 8 bases between. Germline values: CDR1 MGHDK, CDR2 SYGVNS. Remarks on this clone: As yet, its antigen is unknown.

Repertoires were generated with immunoSEQ multiplex PCR, while TCRdb's copy carries only in-frame clones and drops some. The data contain about 130,000 clones, approximately 90% of them singletons. This clonotype was obtained from an adult in good health. The rearrangement uses TRBV25-1 and TRBJ1-1, with D unclear. Sequences were derived from peripheral blood, sampled on day 0 of AZD1222 vaccination. The CDR3 reads CASSAKSNTEAFF. Written as DNA, the CDR3 is TGTGCCAGCAGTGCTAAGAGCAACACTGAAGCTTTCTTT.